Listed below are T cell receptor beta chains from one sample, sequenced in a study of blood T cell repertoires in COVID-19. The data were produced by immunoSEQ multiplex PCR, yet TCRdb's version contains in-frame clones alone and is incomplete. Among 300,000 to 400,000 clones, 80% to 90% were seen once, and the ten largest hold approximately 4.4%. The specimen was PBMCs or T cells enriched from blood (not recorded which). Source of these receptors: a woman aged 40-49 years with acute COVID-19. CDR3s include the opening cysteine and the closing phenylalanine or tryptophan. The D gene is left open where the match is weak. The size entry is marked missing in some rows and otherwise reads once, few, many or a size class.

v_gene	abundance	j_gene	d_gene	CDR3aa	CDR3nt
TRBV5-1	few	TRBJ2-1	TRBD2	CASRSTLAGAYNEQFF	TGCGCCAGCAGGTCGACTCTAGCGGGGGCCTACAATGAGCAGTTCTTC
TRBV10-3	-	TRBJ2-5	-	CAISESRGGIQETQYF	TGTGCCATCAGTGAGTCGAGGGGGGGGATCCAAGAGACCCAGTACTTC
TRBV4-3	once	TRBJ1-4	-	CASSQERRRATNEKLFF	TGCGCCAGCAGCCAAGAGCGGCGGAGAGCAACTAATGAAAAACTGTTTTTT
TRBV28	once	TRBJ1-3	TRBD1	CASLRQGISGNTIYF	TGTGCCAGCCTGAGACAGGGGATTTCTGGAAACACCATATATTTT
TRBV29-1	-	TRBJ1-2	-	CSVAMGRGTNYGYTF	TGCAGCGTTGCCATGGGAAGGGGGACTAACTATGGCTACACCTTC
TRBV28	-	TRBJ1-5	TRBD1	CASSRDRSHSGNQPQHF	TGTGCCAGCAGCCGGGACAGATCCCATTCTGGTAATCAGCCCCAGCATTTT
TRBV19	-	TRBJ1-1	TRBD1	CASFGQGWTEAFF	TGTGCCAGCTTTGGACAGGGATGGACTGAAGCTTTCTTT
TRBV10-3	-	TRBJ2-3	-	CATKQSTDTQYF	TGTGCCACCAAACAGAGCACAGATACGCAGTATTTT
TRBV7-2	few	TRBJ1-1	-	CASSVQLNTEAFF	TGTGCCAGCAGCGTCCAATTGAACACTGAAGCTTTCTTT
TRBV6-6	-	TRBJ2-1	-	CASRRYRAQIIPEPYNEQFF	TGTGCCAGCAGACGATACAGGGCCCAGATAATCCCCGAACCATACAATGAGCAGTTCTTC
TRBV27	-	TRBJ1-1	TRBD1	CASSFARGSAEAFF	TGTGCCAGCAGTTTCGCCAGGGGGAGCGCTGAAGCTTTCTTT
TRBV7-6	once	TRBJ2-1	-	CASSLSGTGANEQFF	TGTGCCAGCAGCTTAAGCGGGACAGGCGCAAATGAGCAGTTCTTC
TRBV18	-	TRBJ2-5	-	CASSSDGIRETQYF	TGTGCCAGCTCCTCCGACGGGATTAGGGAGACCCAGTACTTC
TRBV27	-	TRBJ1-2	-	CASRDSYGYTF	TGTGCCAGCAGAGACAGTTATGGCTACACCTTC
TRBV7-2	-	TRBJ2-2	-	CASSFLAGYTGELFF	TGTGCCAGCAGCTTTCTGGCGGGATACACCGGGGAGCTGTTTTTT
TRBV28	once	TRBJ2-7	-	CASSVPRRQATSYEQYF	TGTGCCAGCAGTGTACCCCGAAGACAGGCAACCTCCTACGAGCAGTACTTC
TRBV3-1/TRBV3-2	-	TRBJ2-1	TRBD2	CASSQDSGRKYNEQFF	TGTGCCAGCAGCCAAGACAGCGGGAGGAAGTACAATGAGCAGTTCTTC
TRBV10-1	-	TRBJ2-7	TRBD2	CASSESAGGKYEQYF	TGCGCCAGCAGTGAGTCAGCGGGGGGGAAGTACGAGCAGTACTTC
TRBV9	-	TRBJ2-1	TRBD2	CASSLASGSYNEQFF	TGTGCCAGCAGCCTAGCTAGCGGATCCTACAATGAGCAGTTCTTC
TRBV18	-	TRBJ2-1	-	CASSPETGFSYNEQFF	TGTGCCAGCTCGCCTGAAACAGGGTTCTCCTACAATGAGCAGTTCTTC
TRBV28	few	TRBJ1-2	-	CASSFSRYYGYTF	TGTGCCAGCAGTTTTTCACGGTACTATGGCTACACCTTC
TRBV4-1	-	TRBJ1-1	-	CASSQADDRQNTEAFF	TGCGCCAGCAGCCAGGCAGACGACAGACAGAACACTGAAGCTTTCTTT
TRBV27	-	TRBJ1-1	-	CASIKTGEAFF	TGTGCCAGCATAAAAACGGGTGAAGCTTTCTTT
TRBV5-4	-	TRBJ1-1	-	CASSLEHLGTEAFF	TGTGCCAGCAGCTTGGAGCACCTAGGCACTGAAGCTTTCTTT
TRBV27	-	TRBJ1-4	TRBD1	CASSFGRGDLFF	TGTGCCAGCAGTTTCGGCAGGGGGGATCTGTTTTTT
TRBV6-1	-	TRBJ1-5	TRBD1	CASSLGGAQGQPQHF	TGTGCCAGCAGCCTAGGGGGCGCGCAAGGTCAGCCCCAGCATTTT
TRBV18	few	TRBJ1-2	-	CASSPSTGSNYGYTF	TGTGCCAGCTCACCATCGACAGGCTCTAACTATGGCTACACCTTC
TRBV5-1	few	TRBJ1-6	TRBD1	CASSRTGQGNSPLHF	TGCGCCAGCAGCCGTACGGGACAGGGAAATTCACCCCTCCACTTT
TRBV7-2	-	TRBJ2-2	-	CATQRYSNTGELFF	TGTGCCACGCAACGCTATTCGAACACCGGGGAGCTGTTTTTT
TRBV19	-	TRBJ2-2	TRBD1	CASSPGTGANTGELFF	TGTGCCAGTAGTCCCGGGACAGGGGCGAACACCGGGGAGCTGTTTTTT
TRBV7-3	-	TRBJ2-3	TRBD1	CASSLLPGTGSTDTQYF	TGTGCCAGCAGCTTACTCCCCGGGACAGGTAGCACAGATACGCAGTATTTT
TRBV19	-	TRBJ1-4	TRBD1	CASSTTGVPSQKLFF	TGTGCCAGTAGTACGACAGGGGTTCCTTCTCAAAAACTGTTTTTT
TRBV5-6	-	TRBJ1-6	-	CASSLGRGNSPLHF	TGTGCCAGCAGCTTGGGCAGGGGAAATTCACCCCTCCACTTT
TRBV6-1	-	TRBJ1-2	-	CASTGWSGYTF	TGTGCCAGCACCGGTTGGTCCGGCTACACCTTC
TRBV5-5	-	TRBJ1-4	-	CASSLVLLQGLNNEKLFF	TGTGCCAGCAGCTTGGTCCTCCTACAGGGACTAAATAATGAAAAACTGTTTTTT
TRBV5-6	-	TRBJ2-5	TRBD2	CASRKEGEGGAQYF	TGTGCCAGCAGGAAGGAGGGAGAGGGAGGGGCCCAGTACTTC
TRBV2	-	TRBJ1-5	-	CASSVRLDQPQHF	TGTGCCAGCAGTGTGAGACTTGATCAGCCCCAGCATTTT
TRBV5-1	-	TRBJ2-2	-	CASSLGQDGELFF	TGCGCCAGCAGCTTGGGACAGGACGGGGAGCTGTTTTTT
TRBV18	-	TRBJ2-1	-	CASSPQLAFNEQFF	TGTGCCAGCTCCCCCCAACTAGCATTCAATGAGCAGTTCTTC
TRBV18	-	TRBJ1-5	-	CASSPTREQQPQHF	TGTGCCAGCTCACCGACCAGGGAACAACAGCCCCAGCATTTT
TRBV29-1	-	TRBJ2-7	TRBD2	CSVASGRAFSYEQYF	TGCAGCGTTGCCAGCGGGAGGGCATTCTCCTACGAGCAGTACTTC
TRBV2	few	TRBJ1-6	-	CASRGESTANSPLHF	TGTGCCAGCAGAGGAGAGAGCACCGCTAATTCACCCCTCCACTTT
TRBV4-1	-	TRBJ2-7	TRBD2	CASSQEGVAGGPNEQYF	TGCGCCAGCAGCCAAGAGGGGGTAGCGGGAGGGCCGAACGAGCAGTACTTC
TRBV15	-	TRBJ1-1	-	CATSAQGGTEAFF	TGTGCCACCAGCGCCCAGGGTGGTACTGAAGCTTTCTTT
TRBV2	-	TRBJ2-5	TRBD2	CASSEQLAGAETQYF	TGTGCCAGCAGTGAGCAACTAGCGGGAGCAGAGACCCAGTACTTC
TRBV5-1	-	TRBJ2-1	TRBD2	CASSKGLAGGSEQFF	TGCGCCAGCAGCAAGGGACTAGCGGGAGGGAGTGAGCAGTTCTTC
TRBV4-1	many	TRBJ2-2	TRBD1	CASSPRWTGNTGELFF	TGCGCCAGCAGCCCGAGATGGACAGGGAACACCGGGGAGCTGTTTTTT
TRBV5-6	-	TRBJ2-6	-	CASSFPRGSFTGANVLTF	TGTGCCAGCAGCTTTCCTCGGGGTTCTTTTACTGGGGCCAACGTCCTGACTTTC
TRBV19	-	TRBJ1-5	-	CASSIDFEGGNQPQHF	TGTGCCAGTAGTATAGATTTCGAAGGGGGCAATCAGCCCCAGCATTTT
TRBV12-3/TRBV12-4	-	TRBJ1-4	-	CASSFRGREKLFF	TGTGCCAGCAGTTTCAGGGGCAGAGAAAAACTGTTTTTT
TRBV28	-	TRBJ2-7	TRBD1	CASRPYRGHYEQYF	TGTGCCAGCAGGCCCTACAGGGGGCACTACGAGCAGTACTTC
TRBV6-6	-	TRBJ2-2	TRBD1	CASTQGAPGGELFF	TGTGCCAGCACCCAGGGGGCGCCCGGCGGGGAGCTGTTTTTT
TRBV10-3	-	TRBJ2-3	-	CATRTAGLTDTQYF	TGTGCCACTCGAACGGCGGGACTCACAGATACGCAGTATTTT
TRBV6-6	-	TRBJ2-3	-	CASSISSRTDTQYF	TGTGCCAGCAGTATTTCTAGCCGCACAGATACGCAGTATTTT
TRBV2	-	TRBJ1-4	-	CASSEGDPIGTNEKLFF	TGTGCCAGCAGTGAAGGTGATCCGATCGGAACTAATGAAAAACTGTTTTTT